This T cell receptor beta chain was retrieved from a study of blood T cell repertoires in COVID-19. Across the study: Samples taken during acute and convalescent COVID-19 were collected in the United States, Italy and Spain. PBMCs, B-cell-depleted T cells, or T cells provided the cDNA or gDNA that made up the material.

Methods used by the authors: Amplification of reference gene primers provided the estimated nucleated cell counts. Repertoires were generated with immunoSEQ multiplex PCR, while TCRdb's copy carries only in-frame clones and drops some. V and J calls and clone size are copied from that table; D and trimming were computed from the DNA. The data hold approximately 80,000 clones, with under 90% observed a single time. Per germline, CDR1 SGHNT and CDR2 YYREEE (reference sequence). The CDR3 extends over 16 amino acids. The V segment lost 0 bases and the J segment 4 bases; nucleotides outside the gene matches: 4.

The source material was peripheral blood. This clonotype was obtained from an older man with acute or convalescent COVID-19. The V gene is TRBV5-4, the J gene TRBJ2-7; TRBD2 aligns across 13 bases. CDR3 residues: CASSLGGTSGIYEQYF. The CDR3 DNA reads as TGTGCCAGCAGCTTGGGAGGGACTAGCGGGATTTACGAGCAGTACTTC.